This TCR beta chain was retrieved from a study of radiotherapy plus CTLA-4 blockade in lung cancer (dated by TCRdb to the late 2010s). As for the study more broadly: Among the enrolled patients, about 19% had an objective response, and 25% to 40% reached disease control. What the authors observed across the whole study: After treatment with radiotherapy and ipilimumab, TCR clones that came from tumors expanded in the peripheral blood. The strongest predictors of response, as reported, were early dynamic changes in blood T cell clones along with a rise in serum interferon-beta after radiation.

The study tested focal radiation therapy combined with CTLA-4 blockade (ipilimumab) in patients with chemo-refractory metastatic non-small-cell lung cancer. Library preparation employed the immunoSEQ multiplex PCR assay. As stored in TCRdb, this immuneACCESS dataset retains in-frame rearrangements with V and J assigned. A fraction of the clones does not appear; measured against another copy, unresolved V genes explain less than half of the discrepancy, and the remainder lacks a known reason. For this sample the table gives around 56,000 clones, of which less than 85% were detected only once. The ten largest make up roughly 17% of the sample. This clone came up a few times. Its antigen remains unidentified. No base quality information exists; no much larger clone differs at one position. V is trimmed back by 5 bases and J by 7 bases, and the junction contains 10 bases that no gene match accounts for. CDR1 SGHVS and CDR2 FNYEAQ are derived from the germline V gene. The CDR3, cysteine through phenylalanine, is 15 amino acids long. The sequence is cut down to CDR3 DNA, 45 bases in frame from base 1.

The source material was peripheral blood, sampled from a patient treated with radiotherapy plus ipilimumab. In this chain, TRBV7-6 is recombined with TRBJ1-2; the central 10 bases match TRBD1. This clonotype was sampled from a human donor with non-small cell lung cancer who had a complete response to radiotherapy plus ipilimumab. The DNA sequence is given as TGTGCCAGCAGCCCAGCGGGGACAGGGGATACTGGCTACACCTTC. Its protein reads: CASSPAGTGDTGYTF.